Listed below are T cell receptor beta chains from one sample, sequenced in a study of blood T cell repertoires in COVID-19. Profiled with immunoSEQ multiplex PCR; TCRdb holds only in-frame clones, not every one. The top ten clones hold approximately 1.8% of a sample with over 150,000 clones, 75% to 80% of them seen once. The sample taken for sequencing was peripheral blood. The receptor source for this set is an elderly man with acute or convalescent COVID-19. CDR3s include the opening cysteine and the closing phenylalanine or tryptophan. The D gene is left open where the match is weak. Size tells how often a clone was seen (once, few, many) or the class of an expanded clone, and some rows leave it out.

NA	TRBV7-2	TRBJ2-5	NA	TGTGCCAGCAGCTTAGCGAGTACGGGGGTGGCGGAGACCCAGTACTTC	CASSLASTGVAETQYF
NA	TRBV24-1	TRBJ2-2	TRBD2	TGTGCCACCGGCAGGACTAGCGGGGGGAACACCGGGGAGCTGTTTTTT	CATGRTSGGNTGELFF
few	TRBV30	TRBJ1-5	TRBD1	TGTGCCTGGAGTCAGGGGGAGTTGAGCAATCAGCCCCAGCATTTT	CAWSQGELSNQPQHF
NA	TRBV7-2	TRBJ1-2	NA	TGTGCCAGCAGCTACCCAGGGATGAATGGCTACACCTTC	CASSYPGMNGYTF
NA	TRBV2	TRBJ2-2	NA	TGTGCCAGCAGTTTCGAACTTAACACCGGGGAGCTGTTTTTT	CASSFELNTGELFF
NA	TRBV10-1	TRBJ2-3	NA	TGCGCCAGCAGTGAAGTAGGGGACACAGATACGCAGTATTTT	CASSEVGDTDTQYF
many	TRBV4-2	TRBJ1-2	TRBD1	TGTGCCAGCAGCCAAGAAGGTCAGGGGGCCTCTGGCTACACCTTC	CASSQEGQGASGYTF
once	TRBV6-5	TRBJ2-3	NA	TGTGCCAGCAGATCTACAGATACGCAGTATTTT	CASRSTDTQYF
NA	TRBV7-2	TRBJ1-1	TRBD1	TGTGCCAGCAGCTTAGCGGGACAGGGAGACACTGAAGCTTTCTTT	CASSLAGQGDTEAFF
few	TRBV15	TRBJ2-2	TRBD1	TGTGCCACCAGCAGCGGGACAGGGGGATCCGGGGAGCTGTTTTTT	CATSSGTGGSGELFF
NA	TRBV4-1	TRBJ1-1	TRBD1	TGCGCCAGCAGCCAAACAGATTCCGGGACAGGGGGCACTGAAGCTTTCTTT	CASSQTDSGTGGTEAFF
NA	TRBV18	TRBJ1-2	NA	TGTGCCAGCTCACCACCAATCCCCACATCCGTTAACTATGGCTACACCTTC	CASSPPIPTSVNYGYTF
NA	TRBV5-8	TRBJ1-2	TRBD1	TGTGCCAGCAGCTTGGCCCAAGGGCGCCAGGGGGCCACCTATGGCTACACCTTC	CASSLAQGRQGATYGYTF
NA	TRBV5-5	TRBJ2-1	TRBD1	TGTGCCAGCAGCTTGGTCCCGGGACAGGGGGGCAATGAGCAGTTCTTC	CASSLVPGQGGNEQFF
NA	TRBV7-2	TRBJ2-7	TRBD2	TGTGCCAGCAGCAAGTGGACTAGCGGATTCTCCTACGAGCAGTACTTC	CASSKWTSGFSYEQYF
NA	TRBV5-4	TRBJ1-3	TRBD1	TGTGCCAGCAGCTTAGGGACAGCTGGAAACACCATATATTTT	CASSLGTAGNTIYF
few	TRBV6-5	TRBJ1-1	NA	TGTGCCACGGGGGGGGCAGAGGTGTGGACTGAAGCTTTCTTT	CATGGAEVWTEAFF
NA	TRBV7-8	TRBJ2-6	TRBD1	TGTGCCAGCACCCGATTCCAGGGGGCGAGTTCCTCTGGGGCCAACGTCCTGACTTTC	CASTRFQGASSSGANVLTF
NA	TRBV15	TRBJ1-5	NA	TGTGCCACCAGCAGAGGCGGATTCAATCAGCCCCAGCATTTT	CATSRGGFNQPQHF
once	TRBV21-1	TRBJ2-1	NA	TGTGCCAGCAGCACCTGGGGGGGGGACTGCTTGGGCTACAATGAGCAGTTCTTC	CASSTWGGDCLGYNEQFF
once	TRBV5-1	TRBJ1-3	NA	TGCGCCAGCAGCTTGGCACCTGGGAGCTCTGGAAACACCATATATTTT	CASSLAPGSSGNTIYF
NA	TRBV7-9	TRBJ2-1	TRBD2	TGTGCCAGCAGCTTATCTCTAGCGGGGGCCTACAATGAGCAGTTCTTC	CASSLSLAGAYNEQFF
few	TRBV6-2/TRBV6-3	TRBJ2-7	TRBD2	TGTGCCAGCAGTTACCCGGAAGGCGGGGGGTCTTACGAGCAGTACTTC	CASSYPEGGGSYEQYF
NA	TRBV30	TRBJ1-1	NA	TGTGCCTGGAGTCGCGGGGTTAACACTGAAGCTTTCTTT	CAWSRGVNTEAFF
NA	TRBV7-3	TRBJ2-1	TRBD2	TGTGCCAGCAGCTCGGTCCCGGGACTAGCGGGGGGAAAGTACAATGAGCAGTTCTTC	CASSSVPGLAGGKYNEQFF
NA	TRBV11-2	TRBJ2-3	NA	TGTGCCAGCAGCCCCTCGCGGGGCCGTATTACAGATACGCAGTATTTT	CASSPSRGRITDTQYF
NA	TRBV6-6	TRBJ2-5	TRBD2	TGTGCCAGCAGTTATCGGGGGGGCCGGGGAGAGACCCAGTACTTC	CASSYRGGRGETQYF
NA	TRBV20-1	TRBJ1-1	TRBD1	TGCAGTGCTAGTACAGTCGACAGGGTGAACGCTGAAGCTTTCTTT	CSASTVDRVNAEAFF
NA	TRBV4-1	TRBJ1-2	TRBD1	TGCGCCAGCAGCCAAGCCTTGAACAGGGGTGACTATGGCTACACCTTC	CASSQALNRGDYGYTF
once	TRBV5-1	TRBJ1-2	NA	TGCGCCAGCAGCTTGTTGGGAGATTTCGGGGACTACACCTTC	CASSLLGDFGDYTF
NA	TRBV6-5	TRBJ2-1	TRBD2	TGTGCCAGCAGTTATTTGCGCGGGGGTTACTTCAATGAGCAGTTCTTC	CASSYLRGGYFNEQFF
NA	TRBV5-1	TRBJ2-2	TRBD2	TGCGCCAGCAGCTTGGAGGCTAGCGGCAACACCGGGGAGCTGTTTTTT	CASSLEASGNTGELFF
NA	TRBV18	TRBJ2-4	TRBD1	TGTGCCAGCTCAGGGACAGAAAACATTCAGTACTTC	CASSGTENIQYF
NA	TRBV6-5	TRBJ1-1	NA	TGTGCCAGCAGTTACTCGAGACATGACACTGAAGCTTTCTTT	CASSYSRHDTEAFF
NA	TRBV10-3	TRBJ2-1	NA	TGTGCCATCAGTGCTCTGTCGGATGAGCAGTTCTTC	CAISALSDEQFF
NA	TRBV5-4	TRBJ2-1	TRBD2	TGTGCCAGCAGCTCGCCGGGACTAGCGGGCAATGAGCAGTTCTTC	CASSSPGLAGNEQFF
NA	TRBV10-2	TRBJ2-2	NA	TGCGCCAGCAGTGGACGGAGCACCGGGGAGCTGTTTTTT	CASSGRSTGELFF
NA	TRBV28	TRBJ1-5	TRBD1	TGTGCCAGCAGACAGGGGGCCGGGGTCCAGCCCCAGCATTTT	CASRQGAGVQPQHF
NA	TRBV10-3	TRBJ2-5	NA	TGTGCCATCAGTGAGTCTACAGGAGAAGAGACCCAGTACTTC	CAISESTGEETQYF
NA	TRBV2	TRBJ2-1	TRBD2	TGTGCCAGCAGTGAGAGGACTAGCGGGGGGGCTATTAATGAGCAGTTCTTC	CASSERTSGGAINEQFF
NA	TRBV5-1	TRBJ2-5	NA	TGCGCCAGCAGCTTGGCCGGTTTCACCGGGAAAGTCCAAGAGACCCAGTACTTC	CASSLAGFTGKVQETQYF
NA	TRBV6-5	TRBJ1-6	TRBD1	TGTGCCAGCAGTCGGGACAGGAGCGATAATTCACCCCTCCACTTT	CASSRDRSDNSPLHF
NA	TRBV6-5	TRBJ1-1	TRBD1	TGTGCCAGCAGTTCTACAGGGGCAGCCTTTTCGGCTTTCTTT	CASSSTGAAFSAFF
NA	TRBV28	TRBJ1-5	NA	TGTGCCAGCAGTTTACGGGGATCCAATCAGCCCCAGCATTTT	CASSLRGSNQPQHF
NA	TRBV7-9	TRBJ1-5	TRBD1	TGTGCCAGCAGCTTAGCTGGGACAGGGGGCTCGCCCCAGCATTTT	CASSLAGTGGSPQHF
NA	TRBV29-1	TRBJ1-1	NA	TGCAGCACCGGATCCCGGGAGGTGGGGAACACTGAAGCTTTCTTT	CSTGSREVGNTEAFF
once	TRBV7-2	TRBJ1-2	TRBD1	TGTGCCAGCAGCGGTCATAGGGGACAGGGGGATCATGGCTACACCTTC	CASSGHRGQGDHGYTF
NA	TRBV5-1	TRBJ1-1	NA	TGCGCCAGCAGCTTGGCACAGGCGAGTCTTGAAGCTTTCTTT	CASSLAQASLEAFF
NA	TRBV20-1	TRBJ2-7	NA	TGCAGTGCTAGAGATTACTACGAGCAGTACTTC	CSARDYYEQYF
NA	TRBV21-1	TRBJ2-5	NA	TGTGCCAGCAGCAAACCCCACGGAGGGGCCCAAGAGACCCAGTACTTC	CASSKPHGGAQETQYF
NA	TRBV2	TRBJ1-1	TRBD1	TGTGCCAGCAGTGAACTTAGGACAGGAAGTCGAGACACTGAAGCTTTCTTT	CASSELRTGSRDTEAFF
NA	TRBV2	TRBJ1-2	NA	TGTGCCAGCAAAGGGGGTTCCTATGGCTACACCTTC	CASKGGSYGYTF